This TCR beta chain was sequenced in a study of control samples from healthy donors and cancer patients. Data came from immunoSEQ multiplex PCR; TCRdb stores just in-frame clones and leaves some out. Of around 50,000 clones in the sample, 95% were seen once. Germline loops: CDR1 LGHNA, CDR2 YNFKEQ. CDR3 length equals 16 residues. The V and J ends lost 1 base and 4 bases, in that order; junction bases with no gene match: 5. Only a few counts were recorded for this clone. Material for sequencing was blood. V is TRBV4-2 and J is TRBJ1-1; 11 nucleotides align to TRBD1. The sequence came from a man between 25 and 39 years old in good health. In DNA, the CDR3 is TGTGCCAGCAGCCAAGCCGGGACAGGGGGAATCACTGAAGCTTTCTTT. This sequence encodes CASSQAGTGGITEAFF.